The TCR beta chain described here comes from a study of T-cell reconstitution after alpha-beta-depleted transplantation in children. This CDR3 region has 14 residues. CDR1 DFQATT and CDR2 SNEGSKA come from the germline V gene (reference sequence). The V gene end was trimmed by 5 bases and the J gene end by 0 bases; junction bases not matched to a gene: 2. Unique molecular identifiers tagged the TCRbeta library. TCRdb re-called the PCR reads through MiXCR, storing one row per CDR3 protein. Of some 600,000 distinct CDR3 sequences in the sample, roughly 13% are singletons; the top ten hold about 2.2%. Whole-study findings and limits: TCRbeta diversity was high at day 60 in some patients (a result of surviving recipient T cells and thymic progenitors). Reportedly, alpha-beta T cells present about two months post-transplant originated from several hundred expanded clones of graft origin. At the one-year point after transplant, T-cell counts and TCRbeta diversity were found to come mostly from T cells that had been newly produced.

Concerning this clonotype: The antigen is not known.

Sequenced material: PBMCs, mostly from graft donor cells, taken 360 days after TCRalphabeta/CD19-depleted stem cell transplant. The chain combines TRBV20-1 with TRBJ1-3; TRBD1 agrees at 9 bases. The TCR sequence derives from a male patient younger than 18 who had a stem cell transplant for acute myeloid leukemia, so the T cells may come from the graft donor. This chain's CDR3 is CSAGQGPSGNTIYF. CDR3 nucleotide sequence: TGCAGTGCTGGACAGGGGCCCTCTGGAAACACCATATATTTT.